The present T cell receptor (beta chain) was sequenced within a study of T cells in Graves' hyperthyroidism and ophthalmopathy. Background on the study: Upon initial diagnosis and before any treatment, peripheral blood was collected. Study-wide results and caveats: Most clonotypes expanded in thyroid above 0.001 were likewise present in blood.

Patients counted as stable if ophthalmopathy did not develop within 18 months. RNA transcripts provided the source from which TCR beta CDR3 regions were amplified. Primed by the HTBI set, a first-round RT-PCR was run on the TCR CDR3. TCRdb independently ran MiXCR on the multiplex PCR reads; one entry per CDR3 protein. The sample holds some 400,000 distinct CDR3 sequences, about a fifth seen once. On this clonotype itself: Its antigen is unknown. This may be a read error, as it is one base from a much larger clone.

Germline loops: CDR1 SGHNT, CDR2 YENEEA. CDR3 size: 12 residues. V was clipped by 1 base and J by 8 bases, with 9 bases between them. The rearrangement uses TRBV11-3 and TRBJ2-7, with no clear D. The receptor's source is a woman aged 18-30 years with Graves' hyperthyroidism. The sequenced material came from blood. In nucleotides, the CDR3 is TGTGCCAGCAGCTTAGTAGGGAACCAGCAGTACTTC. Amino acids: CASSLVGNQQYF.